This T cell receptor beta chain is drawn from a study of T cell repertoires in cytomegalovirus infection. Background on the study: It can be stated that public TCR beta signatures indicated CMV infection as well as a matching HLA type.

Note on this clonotype: The antigen remains unidentified.

Study results and caveats: The ex vivo response showed dominance by HLA-C-restricted CMV-specific TCR beta clonotypes. Identification of carriers of CMV plus the relevant HLA was achieved through cumulative public TCR beta family frequency.

From germline, CDR1 is SGHKS and CDR2 YYEKEE (reference sequence). The CDR3 has 14 amino acids. V was clipped by 3 bases and J by 2 bases, with 12 bases between them. MiXCR was run by TCRdb on the reads, yielding one entry per CDR3 protein. This sample has some 180,000 distinct CDR3 sequences; under 25% occur once, and the top ten carry 2.5% to 3%. The specimen was PBMCs. The TCR originated in a human donor in good health (CMV status not recorded). Some clones in this sample may be carry-over from other donors' samples. The chain joins TRBV5-5 to TRBJ2-7; TRBD1 or TRBD2 may be the D gene (6 bases each). The CDR3 nucleotides are TGTGCCAGCAGCTGGGGGGACATTACCTACGAGCAGTACTTC. Translating it yields CASSWGDITYEQYF. Variable domain in full (rest from reference TRBV5-5 and TRBJ2-7): DAGVTQSPTHLIKTRGQQVTLRCSPISGHKSVSWYQQVLGQGPQFIFQYYEKEERGRGNFPDRFSARQFPNYSSELNVNALLLGDSALYLCASSWGDITYEQYFGPGTRLTVT.